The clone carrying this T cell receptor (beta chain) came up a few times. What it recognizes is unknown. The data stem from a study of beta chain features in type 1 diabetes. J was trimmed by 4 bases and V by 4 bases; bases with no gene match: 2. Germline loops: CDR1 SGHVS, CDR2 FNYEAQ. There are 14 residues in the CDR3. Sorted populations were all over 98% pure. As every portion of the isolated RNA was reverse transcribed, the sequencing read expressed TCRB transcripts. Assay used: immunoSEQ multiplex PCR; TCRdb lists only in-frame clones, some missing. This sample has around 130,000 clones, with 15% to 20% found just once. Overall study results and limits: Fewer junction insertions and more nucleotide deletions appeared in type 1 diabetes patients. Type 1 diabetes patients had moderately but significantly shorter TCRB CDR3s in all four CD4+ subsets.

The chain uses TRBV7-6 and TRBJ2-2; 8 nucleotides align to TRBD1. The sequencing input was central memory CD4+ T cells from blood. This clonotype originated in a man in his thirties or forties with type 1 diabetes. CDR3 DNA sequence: TGTGCCAGCAGCTCGGACAGGGTCACCGGGGAGCTGTTTTTT. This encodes CASSSDRVTGELFF.